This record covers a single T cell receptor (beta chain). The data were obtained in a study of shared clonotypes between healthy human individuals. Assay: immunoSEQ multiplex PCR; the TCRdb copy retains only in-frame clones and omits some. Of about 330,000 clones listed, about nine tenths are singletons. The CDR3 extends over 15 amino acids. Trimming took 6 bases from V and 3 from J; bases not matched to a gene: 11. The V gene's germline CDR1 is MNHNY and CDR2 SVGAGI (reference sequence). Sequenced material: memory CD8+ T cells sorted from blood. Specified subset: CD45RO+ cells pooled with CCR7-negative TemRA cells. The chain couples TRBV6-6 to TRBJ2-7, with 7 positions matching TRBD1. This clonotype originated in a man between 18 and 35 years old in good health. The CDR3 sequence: CASSVQGIVNYEQYF. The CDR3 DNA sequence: TGTGCCAGCAGCGTACAGGGGATAGTCAACTACGAGCAGTACTTC.